A selection of T cell receptor beta chains follows, all from one sample in a study of identical twins. TCRdb re-analysed the 5' RACE reads in MiXCR, keeping a single row per CDR3 protein. The data hold around 690,000 distinct CDR3 sequences, with approximately 21% observed a single time. These records were also assigned to another study, of T cells expressing NK-cell markers.

Sequences were obtained from PBMCs. The receptor set was obtained from a woman aged 18 to 35 in good health. CDR3s include the opening cysteine and the closing phenylalanine or tryptophan. D genes are given only for firm matches. Not every row has a clone size; where given, it reads once, few, many or a size class.

j_call clone_size v_call d_call cdr3_aa cdr3_nt
TRBJ1-1 . TRBV27 . CASRRAFF TGTGCCAGCAGGAGAGCTTTCTTT
TRBJ2-5 . TRBV7-9 . CASSLYEGPETQYF TGTGCCAGCAGCTTGTACGAGGGGCCAGAGACCCAGTACTTC
TRBJ2-1 many TRBV7-2 TRBD2 CASSLIASGNNEQFF TGTGCCAGCAGCTTAATCGCTAGCGGGAACAATGAGCAGTTCTTC
TRBJ1-5 . TRBV7-2 . CASSHSHSNQPQHF TGTGCCAGCAGCCATAGTCATAGCAATCAGCCCCAGCATTTT
TRBJ2-1 few TRBV12-3/TRBV12-4 . CASSLIRGDPRLLDSYNEQFF TGTGCCAGCAGTTTAATTCGAGGGGACCCACGTTTACTGGACTCCTACAATGAGCAGTTCTTC
TRBJ1-2 few TRBV9 . CASSVVGHGYTF TGTGCCAGCAGCGTAGTTGGGCATGGCTACACCTTC
TRBJ2-1 . TRBV6-6 . CASSRTRYNEQFF TGTGCCAGCAGTCGAACCCGATACAATGAGCAGTTCTTC
TRBJ1-1 few TRBV20-1 . CSASSPTQFEAFF TGCAGTGCTAGCAGCCCGACACAATTCGAAGCTTTCTTT
TRBJ2-1 . TRBV12-3/TRBV12-4 . CASSLRMRYNEQFF TGTGCCAGCAGCCTTAGGATGAGATACAATGAGCAGTTCTTC
TRBJ2-2 . TRBV5-6 . CASSFWRTGELFF TGTGCCAGCAGCTTTTGGAGGACCGGGGAGCTGTTTTTT
TRBJ2-1 many TRBV5-1 . CASRFMSLGNNEQFF TGCGCCAGCAGGTTTATGTCGCTTGGGAACAATGAGCAGTTCTTC
TRBJ2-4 . TRBV20-1 . CSAPAGPEVQYF TGCAGTGCTCCTGCGGGACCCGAAGTTCAGTACTTC
TRBJ2-1 . TRBV7-3 TRBD2 CASSLMGTSGGSGEQFF TGTGCCAGCAGCTTAATGGGTACTAGCGGGGGGTCTGGTGAGCAGTTCTTC
TRBJ2-3 . TRBV10-3 . CASGPGETDTQYF TGTGCCAGTGGGCCCGGCGAGACAGATACGCAGTATTTT
TRBJ1-3 few TRBV12-3/TRBV12-4 . CASSSGIPNTIYF TGTGCCAGCAGTTCAGGGATTCCGAACACCATATATTTT
TRBJ1-1 . TRBV12-3/TRBV12-4 . CASSPYLAGDPEAFF TGTGCCAGCAGCCCCTACCTCGCGGGGGACCCTGAAGCTTTCTTT
TRBJ2-3 . TRBV6-1 TRBD2 CASSLIGTSGGRVTQYF TGTGCCAGCAGCCTTATTGGGACTAGCGGGGGACGTGTCACGCAGTATTTT
TRBJ2-1 . TRBV6-1 . CASIREGGTYNEQFF TGTGCCAGCATAAGGGAGGGGGGGACCTACAATGAGCAGTTCTTC
TRBJ1-1 few TRBV30 . CAWSVGENTEAFF TGTGCCTGGAGTGTAGGGGAGAACACTGAAGCTTTCTTT
TRBJ1-1 few TRBV4-3 . CASSQEFGQFEAFF TGCGCCAGCAGCCAAGAATTTGGGCAGTTTGAAGCTTTCTTT
TRBJ2-2 . TRBV20-1 . CSAKDTGELFF TGCAGTGCTAAGGACACCGGGGAGCTGTTTTTT
TRBJ2-1 . TRBV3-1 TRBD2 CASSQGGLAGDEQFF TGTGCCAGCAGCCAAGGGGGACTAGCGGGGGATGAGCAGTTCTTC
TRBJ1-2 . TRBV5-1 . CASSRKLLGQLAGGYTF TGCGCCAGCAGCAGGAAACTTTTAGGACAGCTCGCCGGGGGCTACACCTTC
TRBJ2-3 few TRBV12-3/TRBV12-4 TRBD1 CASSSRGQGWYTQYF TGTGCCAGCAGTTCTAGGGGACAGGGGTGGTATACGCAGTATTTT
TRBJ2-7 few TRBV20-1 TRBD1 CSARVAAGGGEQYF TGCAGTGCTAGAGTGGCGGCAGGGGGTGGCGAGCAGTACTTC
TRBJ2-7 few TRBV10-3 TRBD1 CAISPGQVREQYF TGTGCCATCAGCCCTGGACAGGTTCGGGAGCAGTACTTC
TRBJ2-7 . TRBV7-9 . CASSFSVQSYEQYF TGTGCCAGCAGCTTTTCGGTCCAGTCCTACGAGCAGTACTTC
TRBJ2-7 . TRBV15 TRBD1 CATSRVGAGGAYEQYF TGTGCCACCAGCAGAGTCGGGGCAGGGGGCGCGTACGAGCAGTACTTC
TRBJ1-1 . TRBV30 . CAWSVPGSKDTEAFF TGTGCCTGGAGTGTCCCCGGCTCGAAGGACACTGAAGCTTTCTTT
TRBJ2-4 few TRBV7-2 . CASSLIEPLAKNIQYF TGTGCCAGCAGCTTGATAGAACCCTTAGCCAAAAACATTCAGTACTTC
TRBJ2-7 . TRBV3-1 . CASSQAAGYEQYF TGTGCCAGCAGCCAAGCTGCGGGCTACGAGCAGTACTTC
TRBJ2-1 . TRBV4-3 . CASSQDPYRHEQFF TGCGCCAGCAGCCAAGATCCATATAGGCATGAGCAGTTCTTC
TRBJ2-7 . TRBV6-4 TRBD2 CAILIAGHEQYF TGTGCCATCCTCATAGCGGGGCACGAGCAGTACTTC
TRBJ2-1 . TRBV20-1 . CSAGERHRSYNEQFF TGCAGTGCTGGGGAGCGGCACCGCTCCTACAATGAGCAGTTCTTC
TRBJ1-6 . TRBV20-1 . CSARTRDTPSLHF TGCAGTGCCAGAACGCGTGACACACCAAGCCTCCACTTT
TRBJ2-1 few TRBV28 . CASSLLSIGNEQFF TGTGCCAGCAGTTTATTGAGCATTGGGAATGAGCAGTTCTTC
TRBJ2-7 many TRBV12-3/TRBV12-4 . CASSSYSYEQYF TGTGCCAGCAGCTCATACAGCTACGAGCAGTACTTC
TRBJ2-3 . TRBV4-3 TRBD2 CASSQDMSAGVTDTQYF TGCGCCAGCAGCCAAGATATGAGCGCGGGAGTAACAGATACGCAGTATTTT
TRBJ2-3 . TRBV27 . CASSLFRGEGTDTQYF TGTGCCAGCAGTTTATTTCGGGGTGAGGGCACAGATACGCAGTATTTT
TRBJ1-3 . TRBV25-1 . CASSDLTGSSGNTIYF TGTGCCAGCAGTGACCTCACAGGGTCCTCTGGAAACACCATATATTTT
TRBJ1-1 . TRBV12-3/TRBV12-4 . CASSLLGQWAFF TGTGCCAGCAGTTTATTGGGGCAATGGGCTTTCTTT
TRBJ2-2 . TRBV12-3/TRBV12-4 . CASSVFRGVTGELFF TGTGCCAGCAGTGTCTTCAGGGGAGTGACCGGGGAGCTGTTTTTT
TRBJ2-7 few TRBV6-6 . CASRPRGNHEQYF TGTGCCAGCAGGCCGAGAGGTAATCACGAGCAGTACTTC
TRBJ1-2 . TRBV12-3/TRBV12-4 TRBD1 CASSIRQGNYGYTF TGTGCCAGCAGTATCCGACAGGGCAACTATGGCTACACCTTC
TRBJ2-2 . TRBV20-1 . CSARDPDPHGELFF TGCAGTGCTAGAGATCCGGACCCCCACGGGGAGCTGTTTTTT
TRBJ2-3 . TRBV29-1 . CSVVTRGTDTQYF TGCAGCGTCGTGACCCGGGGCACAGATACGCAGTATTTT
TRBJ2-4 . TRBV6-5 . CASSYSRELAKNIQYF TGTGCCAGCAGTTACTCCAGGGAGCTAGCCAAAAACATTCAGTACTTC
TRBJ2-1 . TRBV20-1 . CSAGGSGYNEQFF TGCAGTGCGGGGGGATCGGGGTACAATGAGCAGTTCTTC
TRBJ2-7 once TRBV20-1 TRBD2 CSARTSDYYEQYF TGCAGTGCTCGGACTAGCGACTACTACGAGCAGTACTTC
TRBJ2-1 once TRBV11-1 . CASSSGSVEQFF TGTGCCAGCAGCTCCGGCTCAGTTGAGCAGTTCTTC
TRBJ2-1 few TRBV20-1 . CSAAVFPTEFF TGCAGTGCCGCAGTCTTCCCCACGGAGTTCTTC
TRBJ2-5 many TRBV7-2 . CASSPVQETQYF TGTGCCAGCAGCCCCGTGCAAGAGACCCAGTACTTC
TRBJ2-7 many TRBV5-1 . CASSLEGHRLTGEQYF TGCGCCAGCAGCTTGGAGGGTCACCGGCTAACAGGCGAGCAGTACTTC
TRBJ2-7 few TRBV5-1 . CASSWGDPPYEQYF TGCGCCAGCAGCTGGGGGGACCCGCCGTACGAGCAGTACTTC
TRBJ2-7 . TRBV6-5 . CASSYSPGLLDVQYF TGTGCCAGCAGTTACTCGCCAGGACTATTGGACGTGCAGTACTTC
TRBJ2-6 . TRBV7-9 TRBD1 CASSPNRGNGANVLTF TGTGCCAGCAGCCCGAACAGGGGAAATGGGGCCAACGTCCTGACTTTC
TRBJ2-3 . TRBV10-3 TRBD2 CAIRRGEYTDTQYF TGTGCCATCAGGCGGGGGGAGTACACAGATACGCAGTATTTT
TRBJ2-7 . TRBV28 . CAISQGLREQYF TGTGCCATATCTCAGGGGTTGCGCGAGCAGTACTTC
TRBJ2-5 many TRBV29-1 . CSVGVRGTHQETQYF TGCAGCGTTGGAGTAAGAGGGACACACCAAGAGACCCAGTACTTC
TRBJ2-7 . TRBV7-6 . CASSAQGWHEQYF TGTGCCAGCAGCGCACAGGGTTGGCACGAGCAGTACTTC